This T cell receptor (beta chain) was recorded in a study of blood T cell repertoires in COVID-19. Study in general: Acute and convalescent COVID-19 samples came from the United States, Italy and Spain. From T cells, B-cell-depleted T cells, or PBMCs came the material, which was cDNA or gDNA.

With 3 bases clipped from V and 6 bases from J, the junction kept 4 bases outside the gene matches. This CDR3 contains 14 residues. CDR1 and CDR2 (germline): MGHDK, SYGVNS. Sample share makes this clone medium-sized. The assay was immunoSEQ multiplex PCR, and TCRdb's table has in-frame clones only and misses some. The sample includes over 60,000 clones, 65% to 90% of them seen just once. The receptor was isolated from a man of 80 years or more with active COVID-19. The chain links TRBV25-1 to TRBJ1-3, with TRBD1 identical over 8 bases. The sequenced material came from peripheral blood. The DNA of the CDR3 is TGTGCCAGCAGTGATACAGGGGGTGAAAACACCATATATTTT. Residues: CASSDTGGENTIYF. Drawing the rest from reference TRBV25-1 and TRBJ1-3, the complete variable domain is EADIYQTPRYLVIGTGKKITLECSQTMGHDKMYWYQQDPGMELHLIHYSYGVNSTEKGDLSSESTVSRIRTEHFPLTLESARPSHTSQYLCASSDTGGENTIYFGEGSWLTVV.